This T cell receptor beta chain appears in the sequencing data of a study of response to subunit inactivated influenza vaccine. Germline V gene lookup returns CDR1 SGHKS and CDR2 YYEKEE (reference sequence). With 1 base removed from V and 4 bases from J, the gap between germline ends came to 15 bases. The CDR3 consists of 17 residues. This clonotype was observed a handful of times. TCRdb processed the RT-PCR reads anew with MiXCR; each CDR3 protein has one entry. Found here are around 320,000 distinct CDR3 sequences, around 20% of them singletons; the top ten hold about a tenth. The gene calls are TRBV5-5 and TRBJ2-6; no definite D call. The TCR comes from a man in his fifties or sixties who received an inactivated influenza vaccine. This specimen consisted of PBMCs from blood, obtained 21 months after vaccination. As DNA, the CDR3 is TGTGCCAGCAGCTTGTTTTCGGGCATTACCGGGGCCAACGTCCTGACTTTC. It codes for CASSLFSGITGANVLTF.